A single sample gave rise to the 22 T cell receptor beta chains below, sequenced in a study of OX40 agonist ivuxolimab in advanced cancers. Some clones are missing from TCRdb's copy, which holds only in-frame ones; the method was immunoSEQ multiplex PCR. The sample includes some 110,000 clones, around 93% seen only once; the top ten take roughly 0.15%. The source was CD4+ or CD8+ T cells sorted from blood, collected in a trial of the OX40 agonist ivuxolimab. The receptor source for this set is an adult with an advanced solid tumor such as melanoma, head and neck, liver or kidney cancer.

J is TRBJ2-1 and V is TRBV5-4, with D perhaps matching TRBD1 (5 bases). Trimming removed 2 bases from V and 10 bases from J, with 13 bases in between. The length of the CDR3 is 13 residues. CDR1 SGHNT and CDR2 YYREEE come from the germline V gene (reference sequence). CDR3: CASSLGQGWEQFF. The CDR3, as DNA: TGTGCCAGCAGCTTAGGTCAGGGTTGGGAGCAGTTCTTC.

This chain links TRBV18 with TRBJ2-7, with 9 bases lining up with TRBD1. Trimming cost V 2 bases and J 6 bases; bases outside gene matches: 5. The CDR3 runs 14 residues. The V gene's germline CDR1 is KGHSH and CDR2 LQKENI. The CDR3 DNA is TGTGCCAGCTCACCAAGGGACAGGGCGGGCGAGCAGTACTTC. This translates into CASSPRDRAGEQYF.

The chain joins TRBV5-1 to TRBJ1-6, with D possibly TRBD1 on 5 matching bases. The CDR3 loop spans 13 amino acids. CDR1 is SGHRS, CDR2 YFSETQ, per germline. The germline V and J ends were trimmed by 4 bases and 7 bases, with 9 bases remaining between them. As DNA, the CDR3 is TGCGCCAGCAGCCGGGACGGGAATTCACCCCTCCACTTT. It is translated as CASSRDGNSPLHF. Supplemented by reference TRBV5-1 and TRBJ1-6, the full variable domain reads KAGVTQTPRYLIKTRGQQVTLSCSPISGHRSVSWYQQTPGQGLQFLFEYFSETQRNKGNFPGRFSGRQFSNSRSEMNVSTLELGDSALYLCASSRDGNSPLHFGNGTRLTVT.

The chain employs TRBV7-6 and TRBJ2-1; no firm D call. Trimming cost V 4 bases and J 12 bases, with 13 bases left between them. Germline V CDR1 and CDR2: SGHVS, FNYEAQ. The CDR3 is 12 residues long. The CDR3 loop reads CASSSTYSGQFF. CDR3 in DNA: TGTGCCAGCAGCTCCACGTACTCAGGGCAGTTCTTC.

The chain combines TRBV5-4 with TRBJ2-1; D gene ambiguous. The CDR3 extends over 16 amino acids. Germline V CDR1 and CDR2: SGHNT, YYREEE (reference sequence). V dropped 0 bases and J dropped 0 bases, with 10 bases sitting between them. DNA of the CDR3: TGTGCCAGCAGCTTGGGGGCCCCAAGCTCCTACAATGAGCAGTTCTTC. Translating it yields CASSLGAPSSYNEQFF.

The chain employs TRBV6-6 and TRBJ1-2, with TRBD1 as a possible D gene (5 bases). Germline values: CDR1 MNHNY, CDR2 SVGAGI (reference sequence). CDR3 length: 14 residues. Trimming took off 10 bases at V and 4 bases at J, with 19 bases between the two ends. The CDR3 here is CATEPGTRIYGYTF. The CDR3 DNA reads as TGTGCCACGGAACCCGGGACGAGAATCTATGGCTACACCTTC.

The V gene is TRBV19, the J gene TRBJ1-1, with D tentatively TRBD1 (5 bases). The CDR3 is 13 residues long. V was shortened by 6 bases and J by 8 bases, with 16 bases between the two germline ends. Germline lookup yields CDR1 LNHDA and CDR2 SQIVND (reference sequence). CDR3 loop: CASRLGGAGEAFF. The CDR3 coding sequence is TGTGCCAGTAGACTGGGTGGGGCAGGAGAAGCTTTCTTT.

The rearrangement links TRBV6-5 to TRBJ2-7, with D perhaps assigned TRBD1 or TRBD2 (5 bases each). V was shortened by 1 base and J by 2 bases, with 12 bases between the two germline ends. The CDR3 sequence is 15 residues long. Looked up from germline, CDR1 is MNHEY and CDR2 is SVGAGI. This CDR3 is CASSYLGTDAYEQYF. CDR3 DNA sequence: TGTGCCAGCAGTTACTTGGGGACGGATGCCTACGAGCAGTACTTC.

The rearrangement joins TRBV19 to TRBJ1-3, with 7 bases fitting TRBD1. Germline CDR1 and CDR2: LNHDA and SQIVND (reference sequence). This CDR3 is 14 amino acids long. J lost 4 bases, V lost 6 bases, and 6 bases had no gene match. The CDR3 sequence is CASSTGAGGNTIYF. CDR3 nucleotide sequence: TGTGCCAGTAGCACAGGGGCGGGGGGAAACACCATATATTTT.

V gene TRBV10-2 combines with J gene TRBJ2-7; the match to TRBD1 covers 7 bases. There are 16 residues in the CDR3. Germline CDR1 is WSHSY and CDR2 is SAAADI. With V trimmed by 4 bases and J by 3 bases, 12 bases remained unmatched. The CDR3 is CASSVDPDRTVYEQYF. CDR3 DNA: TGCGCCAGCAGTGTGGACCCGGACAGGACCGTCTACGAGCAGTACTTC.

The count of this clone is one. The chain employs TRBV4-3 and TRBJ1-2; D remains unclear. This CDR3 spans 16 amino acids. Germline CDR1 is LGHNA and CDR2 is YSLEER. V was trimmed by 4 bases and J by 2 bases, leaving 17 bases between them. The CDR3 here is CASSLTAVAGNYGYTF. The CDR3 DNA is TGCGCCAGCAGCCTTACCGCAGTGGCGGGAAACTATGGCTACACCTTC.

The V and J genes are TRBV6-5 and TRBJ1-3; tentatively, D is TRBD1 (5 bases). The CDR3 has 13 residues. Germline V gives CDR1 MNHEY, CDR2 SVGAGI. V shed 6 bases and J shed 4 bases, with 10 bases lying between them. The CDR3 sequence: CASRPGPGNTIYF. CDR3 nucleotide sequence: TGTGCCAGCAGACCAGGGCCAGGAAACACCATATATTTT.

The chain has TRBV5-5 and TRBJ1-6; D not certain. The CDR3 consists of 18 residues. Trimming removed 1 base from V and 7 bases from J, with 21 bases in between. Per the germline V gene, CDR1 is SGHKS and CDR2 is YYEKEE (reference sequence). CDR3: CASSLTFLRQAGNSPLHF. CDR3 nucleotides: TGTGCCAGCAGCTTGACCTTTTTACGGCAGGCGGGGAATTCACCCCTCCACTTT.

J is TRBJ1-5 and V is TRBV11-2; D remains unclear. Trimming took 1 base from V and 6 from J, leaving 7 bases between them. This CDR3 is 13 amino acids long. Germline V lookup: CDR1 SGHAT, CDR2 FQNNGV. The CDR3 sequence is CASSLGKGQPQHF. CDR3 coding DNA: TGTGCCAGCAGCTTAGGTAAGGGTCAGCCCCAGCATTTT.

CDR3 bases: TGTGCCAGCAGTTCCAGGGTGCTTGAGCAGTTCTTC. Protein product: CASSSRVLEQFF. The chain employs TRBV6-5 and TRBJ2-1; D might be TRBD1 (5 bases). Looked up from germline, CDR1 is MNHEY and CDR2 is SVGAGI. With 4 bases removed from V and 9 bases from J, the gap between germline ends came to 10 bases. CDR3 length equals 12 residues.

The chain combines TRBV6-5 with TRBJ1-6; D uncertain. Germline assignment: CDR1 MNHEY and CDR2 SVGAGI. Between the trimmed V and J ends, which lost 7 bases and 0 bases, there was a span of 7 bases. The CDR3 consists of 14 residues. CDR3 loop: CASTISSYNSPLHF. CDR3 sequence (DNA): TGTGCCAGCACCATAAGCTCCTATAATTCACCCCTCCACTTT.

This clone was observed a single time. The chain carries TRBV6-1 and TRBJ2-5; 8 nucleotides match TRBD1. The CDR3 extends over 14 amino acids. V lost 7 bases, J lost 5 bases, and 9 bases stayed unmatched. The germline V gene encodes CDR1 MNHNS and CDR2 SASEGT. The DNA for the CDR3 is TGTGCCAGCACAGGGGGCGGCTTCAGGGAGACCCAGTACTTC. Translating it yields CASTGGGFRETQYF.

The gene calls are TRBV28 and TRBJ1-1; unclear D gene. Germline values: CDR1 MDHEN, CDR2 SYDVKM. This CDR3 has 12 residues. V was pared by 3 bases and J by 8 bases, with 10 bases between. The CDR3, as DNA: TGTGCCAGCAGTTTTAGGTCTGCGGAAGCTTTCTTT. Its translation: CASSFRSAEAFF.

This clone has only one observation. The chain has TRBV7-6 and TRBJ2-1; a weak D match, TRBD2 (5 bases). Trimming took 5 bases from V and 12 from J, leaving 17 bases between them. The CDR3 is made up of 13 amino acids. The V gene's germline CDR1 is SGHVS and CDR2 FNYEAQ. The CDR3 loop reads CASSLLGGSGQFF. CDR3 bases: TGTGCCAGCAGCCTTCTGGGCGGAAGCGGGCAGTTCTTC.

The CDR3 protein is CSGGEAEKLFF. CDR3 sequence (DNA): TGCAGCGGGGGGGAAGCTGAAAAACTGTTTTTT. The V and J genes are TRBV29-1 and TRBJ1-4; D is perhaps TRBD1 (5 bases). The V gene's germline CDR1 is SQVTM and CDR2 ANQGSEA. V was cut by 7 bases and J by 7 bases, with 10 bases left in between. This CDR3 spans 11 amino acids.

The rearrangement uses TRBV19 and TRBJ2-3; 11 positions match TRBD1. Trimming at V came to 4 bases and at J to 4 bases, leaving 7 bases not matched to a gene. Germline CDR1 is LNHDA and CDR2 is SQIVND (reference sequence). This CDR3 spans 16 amino acids. The CDR3 nucleotides are TGTGCCAGTAGTACGGGGACAGGGGGGCACTCAGATACGCAGTATTTT. It is translated as CASSTGTGGHSDTQYF.

J is TRBJ2-3 and V is TRBV6-6; perhaps TRBD1 as D (6 bases). Germline V gives CDR1 MNHNY, CDR2 SVGAGI (reference sequence). V was clipped by 7 bases and J by 6 bases, with 17 bases between them. The CDR3 runs to 14 residues. As DNA, the CDR3 is TGTGCCAGCAAGCTGACCGGTGGGGGCGATACGCAGTATTTT. Translating it yields CASKLTGGGDTQYF.